The following is a T cell receptor (beta chain) sequence with its context. It may be a read error: a sequence one base away is much more abundant. The data derive from a study of identical twins' blood T cells. TCRdb processed the 5' RACE reads anew with MiXCR; each CDR3 protein has one entry. The sample records around 380,000 distinct CDR3 sequences, roughly 30% being singletons. The ends lost 6 bases at V and 3 bases at J; junction bases unmatched: 5. Per germline, CDR1 MNHEY and CDR2 SVGAGI. The CDR3 spans 14 residues. The J gene is TRBJ1-2, the V gene TRBV6-5; 9 bases agree with TRBD1. The material sequenced was PBMCs. This receptor was identified in a woman aged 18 to 49 in good health. In DNA form, the CDR3 reads TGTGCCAGCAGACCGGGACAGGGCCACTATGGCTACACCTTC. Amino acid sequence: CASRPGQGHYGYTF.